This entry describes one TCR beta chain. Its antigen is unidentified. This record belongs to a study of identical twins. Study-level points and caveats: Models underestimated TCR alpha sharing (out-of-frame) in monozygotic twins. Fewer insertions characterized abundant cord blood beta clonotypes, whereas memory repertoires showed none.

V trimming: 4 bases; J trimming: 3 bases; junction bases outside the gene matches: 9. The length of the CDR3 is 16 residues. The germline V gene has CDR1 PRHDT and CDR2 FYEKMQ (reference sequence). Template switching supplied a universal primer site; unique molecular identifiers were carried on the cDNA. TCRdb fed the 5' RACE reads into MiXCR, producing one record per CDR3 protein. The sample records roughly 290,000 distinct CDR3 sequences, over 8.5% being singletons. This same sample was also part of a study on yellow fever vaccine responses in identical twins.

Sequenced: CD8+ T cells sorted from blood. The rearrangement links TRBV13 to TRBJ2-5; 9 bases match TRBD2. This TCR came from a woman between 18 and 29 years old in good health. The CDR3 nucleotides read TGTGCCAGCAGCTCAGGCCCCGTAGCGGGAGAAGAGACCCAGTACTTC. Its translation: CASSSGPVAGEETQYF.